This T cell receptor (beta chain) derives from a study of T cell changes during pregnancy in multiple sclerosis. The CDR3 spans 14 residues. Between the trimmed V and J ends, which lost 3 bases and 1 base, there was a span of 9 bases. In germline, CDR1 is SGDLS, CDR2 YYNGEE. The method was immunoSEQ multiplex PCR; TCRdb's version includes in-frame clones alone and lacks a portion of them. The profile shows fewer than 65,000 clones, approximately 91% of them singletons. The genes are TRBV9 and TRBJ2-3; no clear D gene. The TCR sequence derives from a female donor with multiple sclerosis, enrolled in a pregnancy study. The sequenced sample was CD4+ T cells from peripheral blood mononuclear cells, obtained in the first trimester of pregnancy. The CDR3 reads CASSDIIGTDTQYF. Here the CDR3 DNA reads TGTGCCAGCAGCGACATTATCGGCACAGATACGCAGTATTTT.